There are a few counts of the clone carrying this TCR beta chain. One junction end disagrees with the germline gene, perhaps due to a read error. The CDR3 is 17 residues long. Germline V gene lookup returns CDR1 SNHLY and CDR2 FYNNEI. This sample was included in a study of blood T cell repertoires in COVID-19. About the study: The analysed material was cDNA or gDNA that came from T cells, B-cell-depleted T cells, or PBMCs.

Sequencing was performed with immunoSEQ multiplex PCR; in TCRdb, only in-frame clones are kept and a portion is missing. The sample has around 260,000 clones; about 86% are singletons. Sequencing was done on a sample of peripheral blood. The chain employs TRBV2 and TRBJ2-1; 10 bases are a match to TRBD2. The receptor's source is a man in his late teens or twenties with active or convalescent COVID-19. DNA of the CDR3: TGTGCCAGCAGAGAAGGAATGGGACTAGCGCGGCCAAATGAGCAGTTCTTC. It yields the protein CASREGMGLARPNEQFF.